Shown below are 18 T cell receptor beta chains from a single sample sequenced in a study of spatial heterogeneity in lung cancer. Study-level findings and limits: Tumors with more nonsynonymous mutations had more expanded intratumoral alpha and beta TCRs.

Their antigens remain unidentified. The time point was: sample taken at primary tumor resection. TCRdb redid the calling of the 5' RACE reads with MiXCR, one entry per CDR3 protein. The repertoire holds roughly 15,000 distinct CDR3 sequences, with roughly 7.3% as singletons. Sequences were derived from lung tumor tissue, sampled at surgery. The receptors shown here come from a male donor with early-stage non-small cell lung cancer.

This clonotype was seen a handful of times. The V call is TRBV11-2, the J call TRBJ2-1; no clear D gene. The germline V gene has CDR1 SGHAT and CDR2 FQNNGV. The CDR3 runs 16 residues. V gave up 1 base and J gave up 2 bases, with 12 bases separating them. This CDR3 is CASSLAGGWTYNEQFF. In nucleotides, the CDR3 is TGTGCCAGCAGCTTAGCCGGCGGATGGACCTACAATGAGCAGTTCTTC.

This clonotype is a singleton in its sample. V and J are TRBV18 and TRBJ2-1; 7 bases line up with TRBD1. V gave up 3 bases and J gave up 8 bases; unmatched junction bases: 7. Germline assignment: CDR1 KGHSH and CDR2 LQKENI. The CDR3 runs 14 residues. The CDR3, as DNA: TGTGCCAGCTCACCTCAGGGGGTAATCGATGAGCAGTTCTTC. Its protein is CASSPQGVIDEQFF. The whole variable domain, filled in from reference TRBV18 and TRBJ2-1, reads NAGVMQNPRHLVRRRGQEARLRCSPMKGHSHVYWYRQLPEEGLKFMVYLQKENIIDESGMPKERFSAEFPKEGPSILRIQQVVRGDSAAYFCASSPQGVIDEQFFGPGTRLTVL.

There are many counts of this clonotype. The CDR3 loop is CASSPSGVSDSPLHF. The CDR3 DNA reads TGCGCCAGCAGCCCTTCTGGGGTTTCTGATTCACCCCTCCACTTT. V and J are TRBV4-3 and TRBJ1-6; D is undetermined. V was cut by 4 bases and J by 8 bases, with 15 bases left in between. The CDR3 contains 15 residues. CDR1 is LGHNA and CDR2 is YSLEER in the germline V gene.

This clonotype was counted many times. This chain links TRBV3-1 with TRBJ1-2, with TRBD1 identical over 9 bases. In germline, CDR1 is LGHDT, CDR2 YNNKEL (reference sequence). The CDR3 totals 15 residues. With V trimmed by 0 bases and J by 6 bases, 5 bases remained unmatched. The CDR3 sequence: CASSQDGTGGHGYTF. The CDR3 bases are TGTGCCAGCAGCCAAGATGGAACAGGGGGCCATGGCTACACCTTC.

This clonotype was found a few times. This chain uses TRBV20-1 with TRBJ2-3; 10 bases are shared with TRBD2. With V trimmed by 2 bases and J by 1 base, 6 bases remained unmatched. CDR3 length: 16 residues. Germline CDR1 is DFQATT and CDR2 is SNEGSKA (reference sequence). Written as DNA, the CDR3 is TGCAGTGCTAGACCGGGACTAGCGAGATGCACAGATACGCAGTATTTT. Amino acid sequence: CSARPGLARCTDTQYF.

This clonotype is medium-sized in the sample. The chain recombines TRBV6-1 with TRBJ2-1; D call uncertain. This CDR3 has 11 residues. Trimming removed 4 bases at V and 8 bases at J, with 6 bases between. Germline V gene sequence: CDR1 MNHNS, CDR2 SASEGT. This CDR3 reads CASSVLDEQFF. CDR3 coding DNA: TGTGCCAGCAGTGTTTTGGATGAGCAGTTCTTC.

This clonotype was seen many times. The V and J genes are TRBV5-1 and TRBJ1-1, with TRBD1 as a possible D gene (5 bases). CDR3 length equals 15 residues. The V gene's germline CDR1 is SGHRS and CDR2 YFSETQ. V lost 5 bases to trimming and J lost 1 base, with 15 bases between them. The CDR3, as DNA: TGCGCCAGCAGGCCCGACAGCTTAGCGAACACTGAAGCTTTCTTT. Amino acids: CASRPDSLANTEAFF.

The chain links TRBV30 to TRBJ1-4; no reliable D call. The germline V and J ends were trimmed by 2 bases and 8 bases, with 12 bases remaining between them. The CDR3 totals 13 residues. Germline CDR1 GTSNPN, CDR2 SVGIG (reference sequence). As DNA, the CDR3 is TGTGCCTGGAGTTTAGAGCTGGGCGAAAAACTGTTTTTT. Protein product: CAWSLELGEKLFF. The full variable domain, its missing parts supplied by reference TRBV30 and TRBJ1-4, is SQTIHQWPATLVQPVGSPLSLECTVEGTSNPNLYWYRQAAGRGLQLLFYSVGIGQISSEVPQNLSASRPQDRQFILSSKKLLLSDSGFYLCAWSLELGEKLFFGSGTQLSVL.

This clonotype was picked up a small number of times. The genes are TRBV29-1 and TRBJ2-4; D unresolved. The CDR3 covers 14 residues. Germline loops: CDR1 SQVTM, CDR2 ANQGSEA. Trimming stripped 3 bases from V and 1 base from J, with 10 bases between. The CDR3 loop reads CSVETGAAKNIQYF. CDR3 DNA sequence: TGCAGCGTTGAGACTGGTGCGGCCAAAAACATTCAGTACTTC.

This clonotype was observed at least ten times. This rearrangement joins TRBV20-1 to TRBJ1-3; D uncertain. The V and J ends lost 3 bases and 3 bases respectively, with 3 bases between them. The length of the CDR3 is 11 residues. Germline values: CDR1 DFQATT, CDR2 SNEGSKA (reference sequence). The CDR3 nucleotides read TGCAGTGCTAGTGTTGGAAACACCATATATTTT. Its translation is CSASVGNTIYF.

This clonotype is large by share. The CDR3 spells CSAEGPVGSGANVLTF. The DNA of the CDR3 is TGCAGTGCTGAAGGGCCCGTCGGCTCTGGGGCCAACGTCCTGACTTTC. The V gene is TRBV20-1, the J gene TRBJ2-6; D unclear. The CDR3 spans 16 residues. Germline CDR1 DFQATT, CDR2 SNEGSKA (reference sequence). V lost 5 bases and J 0 bases, leaving 14 bases between the germline ends.

The sample holds one count of this clonotype. This chain links TRBV19 with TRBJ2-3; D remains unclear. Per germline, CDR1 LNHDA and CDR2 SQIVND (reference sequence). V lost 3 bases, J lost 0 bases, and 10 bases lay in between. CDR3 length: 15 amino acids. The CDR3: CASSIPGHSTDTQYF. CDR3 DNA: TGTGCCAGTAGTATTCCCGGTCATAGCACAGATACGCAGTATTTT.

The rearrangement links TRBV6-1 to TRBJ1-2; TRBD1 agrees at 11 bases. The CDR3 contains 14 residues. V was pared by 5 bases and J by 14 bases, with 13 bases of the junction left unmatched. The germline V gene has CDR1 MNHNS and CDR2 SASEGT. DNA for the CDR3: TGTGCCAGCAGTCCCCCGGGACAGGGGGAGCCAAGAACCTTC. Protein sequence: CASSPPGQGEPRTF.

The sample holds many counts of this clonotype. The rearrangement links TRBV29-1 to TRBJ1-2; TRBD1 matches at 7 bases. V shed 7 bases, J shed 3 bases, and the junction held 8 bases outside the gene matches. Germline CDR1 SQVTM, CDR2 ANQGSEA. The CDR3 is made up of 13 amino acids. CDR3 residues: CSARQGADYGYTF. CDR3 in DNA: TGCAGCGCCCGACAGGGCGCTGACTATGGCTACACCTTC.

This clonotype occurred many times. J is TRBJ2-5 and V is TRBV6-1; D not certain. Germline assignment: CDR1 MNHNS and CDR2 SASEGT. The CDR3 is 12 residues long. V was clipped by 6 bases and J by 0 bases, with 5 bases between them. CDR3 residues: CASSLDQETQYF. The DNA for the CDR3 is TGTGCCAGCAGCCTGGACCAAGAGACCCAGTACTTC.

By its share, this clonotype is medium-sized (0.01 to 0.1%). This chain links TRBV7-2 with TRBJ1-4; no reliable D call. Looked up from germline, CDR1 is SGHTA and CDR2 is FQGNSA. The V end lost 2 bases, the J end lost 7 bases, and 11 bases lay between the germline ends. The CDR3 length is 14 residues. The CDR3 reads CASSLRSGSEKLFF. The DNA for the CDR3 is TGTGCCAGCAGCTTACGGTCAGGAAGTGAAAAACTGTTTTTT.

This clonotype was counted ten times or more. The chain links TRBV30 to TRBJ2-3; TRBD2 matches at 10 bases. Per the germline V gene, CDR1 is GTSNPN and CDR2 is SVGIG (reference sequence). This CDR3 region has 18 residues. Germline trimming cut 1 base from V and 2 bases from J; bases unmatched to any gene: 12. The CDR3 region has the DNA TGTGCCTGGAGTGGATTGTCTCTAGCGGGAGCGGTCACAGATACGCAGTATTTT. Its protein product is CAWSGLSLAGAVTDTQYF.

By proportion, this clonotype is medium-sized (0.01 to 0.1%). The chain is built from TRBV6-6 and TRBJ1-4; maybe TRBD1 (6 bases). The CDR3 spans 14 residues. The V and J ends lost 6 bases and 6 bases respectively, with 14 bases between them. In germline, CDR1 is MNHNY, CDR2 SVGAGI (reference sequence). In DNA, the CDR3 is TGTGCCAGCAGGCCTTGGGGGGGCTATGAAAAACTGTTTTTT. It yields the protein CASRPWGGYEKLFF.